A single T cell receptor beta chain is shown here with its context. The antigen is undetermined. This entry belongs to a study of beta chain features in type 1 diabetes. Study-wide findings and caveats: Significant though moderate, a shortening of TCRB CDR3s appeared in all four CD4+ subsets of Type 1 diabetes patients.

The germline V and J ends were trimmed by 7 bases and 3 bases, with 28 bases remaining between them. CDR3 length: 18 amino acids. Reverse transcribing all isolated RNA meant expressed TCRB transcripts were sequenced. Profiled with immunoSEQ multiplex PCR; TCRdb holds only in-frame clones, not every one. The table records approximately 260,000 clones, around 25% of them present only once. What was sequenced was naive CD4+ T cells from blood. The receptor was isolated from a woman aged 30 to 39 with type 1 diabetes. The V gene is TRBV23-1, the J gene TRBJ2-7, with a weak D call TRBD2 (6 bases). TRBV23-1 is reported as an ORF; its role is uncertain. The CDR3 nucleotides read TGCGCCAGCAACTCCCGGATAGGGACTTCCAAAAGGGTCTACGAGCAGTACTTC. Translating it yields CASNSRIGTSKRVYEQYF.